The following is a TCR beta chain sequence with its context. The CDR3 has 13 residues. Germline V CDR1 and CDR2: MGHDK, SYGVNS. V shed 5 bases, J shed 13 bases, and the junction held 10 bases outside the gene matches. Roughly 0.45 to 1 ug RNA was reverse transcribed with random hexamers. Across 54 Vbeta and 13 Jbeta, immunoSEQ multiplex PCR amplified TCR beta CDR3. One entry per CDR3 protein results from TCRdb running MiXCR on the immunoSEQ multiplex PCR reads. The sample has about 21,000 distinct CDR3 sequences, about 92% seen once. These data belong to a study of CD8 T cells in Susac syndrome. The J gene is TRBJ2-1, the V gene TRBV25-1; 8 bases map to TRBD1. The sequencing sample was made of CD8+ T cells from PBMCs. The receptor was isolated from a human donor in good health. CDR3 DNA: TGTGCCAGCAGTAACACAGGGGGTGGGAACCAGTTCTTC. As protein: CASSNTGGGNQFF. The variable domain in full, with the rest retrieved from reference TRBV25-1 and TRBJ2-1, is EADIYQTPRYLVIGTGKKITLECSQTMGHDKMYWYQQDPGMELHLIHYSYGVNSTEKGDLSSESTVSRIRTEHFPLTLESARPSHTSQYLCASSNTGGGNQFFGPGTRLTVL.